Included here is one T cell receptor (beta chain) sequence, with context. The source of the sample is a study of PD-1 blockade in mismatch repair-deficient tumors. Germline V gene data show CDR1 as SGHAT and CDR2 as FQNNGV. Trimming took 8 bases from V and 0 from J, leaving 11 bases between them. This CDR3 has 14 residues. Repertoires were generated with immunoSEQ multiplex PCR, while TCRdb's copy carries only in-frame clones and drops some. The data show 80,000 to 100,000 clones, with roughly 80% seen just once and roughly 2.7% held by the top ten. The TCR-sequenced patients were a few responders to pembrolizumab.

The receptor was derived from an adult with mismatch repair-deficient cancer. The V call is TRBV11-2, the J call TRBJ1-3; D gene uncertain. The sample consisted of peripheral blood, taken 12 weeks after starting pembrolizumab. CDR3 protein: CASGLILSGNTIYF. Written as DNA, the CDR3 is TGTGCCAGCGGGCTTATTCTCTCTGGAAACACCATATATTTT.